One sample yielded the 24 T cell receptor beta chains listed below, sequenced in a study of shared T cell receptors in the human thymus. Only in-frame clones appear in the TCRdb table, and some are missing; sequencing was by immunoSEQ multiplex PCR. Seen here are hundreds of thousands of clones, 75% to 85% observed once, and the top ten hold roughly 0.013%. The data also belong to a second study, concerning human thymus T cells.

The sequencing sample was made of thymocytes. The receptors shown here come from a boy under three years old with a congenital heart defect.

The rearrangement links TRBV5-1 to TRBJ2-3, with D perhaps TRBD2 (6 bases). Trimming pared 0 bases from V and 4 bases from J, leaving 24 bases between. This CDR3 contains 19 residues. Germline CDR1 and CDR2: SGHRS and YFSETQ. Written as DNA, the CDR3 is TGCGCCAGCAGCTTGGTAATCCCGATTGGAATAGCGGCTGCAGATACGCAGTATTTT. Protein sequence: CASSLVIPIGIAAADTQYF.

The CDR3 region is CASSLISGPPKNIQYF. The CDR3 DNA follows: TGTGCCAGCAGTTTAATATCTGGGCCCCCCAAAAACATTCAGTACTTC. J is TRBJ2-4 and V is TRBV27; no firm D call. The V gene lost 2 bases and the J gene lost 2 bases, with 13 bases spanning the gap. Per the germline V gene, CDR1 is MNHEY and CDR2 is SMNVEV (reference sequence). The CDR3 covers 16 residues.

J is TRBJ2-7 and V is TRBV7-2; 7 bases fit TRBD2. The germline V gene encodes CDR1 SGHTA and CDR2 FQGNSA. V was clipped by 2 bases and J by 0 bases; unmatched bases: 7. The length of the CDR3 is 16 residues. The CDR3 nucleotides are TGTGCCAGCAGCTTACGGCTAGCGGCCCTCTCCTACGAGCAGTACTTC. Translated, it gives CASSLRLAALSYEQYF. The variable domain in full, completed from reference TRBV7-2 and TRBJ2-7, reads GAGVSQSPSNKVTEKGKDVELRCDPISGHTALYWYRQSLGQGLEFLIYFQGNSAPDKSGLPSDRFSAERTGGSVSTLTIQRTQQEDSAVYLCASSLRLAALSYEQYFGPGTRLTVT.

The chain has TRBV5-6 and TRBJ1-2; 7 nucleotides align to TRBD1. Trimming cost V 0 bases and J 4 bases; bases outside gene matches: 6. This CDR3 region has 15 residues. Germline values: CDR1 SGHDT, CDR2 YYEEEE. In DNA, the CDR3 is TGTGCCAGCAGCTTGGGTGACAGGGTATTCTATGGCTACACCTTC. Its protein is CASSLGDRVFYGYTF. The variable domain in full, with the rest retrieved from reference TRBV5-6 and TRBJ1-2, is DAGVTQSPTHLIKTRGQQVTLRCSPKSGHDTVSWYQQALGQGPQFIFQYYEEEERQRGNFPDRFSGHQFPNYSSELNVNALLLGDSALYLCASSLGDRVFYGYTFGSGTRLTVV.

The chain recombines TRBV5-1 with TRBJ2-7, with TRBD2 matching over 7 bases. J was trimmed by 4 bases and V by 5 bases; bases with no gene match: 9. The CDR3 length is 14 residues. The germline CDR1 and CDR2 sequences are SGHRS and YFSETQ. Here the CDR3 DNA reads TGCGCCAGCAGGGCTAGCGGTACCCAGTACGAGCAGTACTTC. It translates to CASRASGTQYEQYF.

This clone appeared a few times. A junction end diverges from the germline sequence, so it may reflect a read error. The chain combines TRBV10-3 with TRBJ2-7; tentative D call: TRBD1 (5 bases). The germline V gene has CDR1 ENHRY and CDR2 SYGVKD. This CDR3 has 9 residues. CDR3 coding DNA: TGTGCCGCCCCGGACACCGAGTCCTTC. Its translation is CAAPDTESF.

This clone was detected only once. The chain recombines TRBV6-6 with TRBJ2-7; weak D call: TRBD2 (6 bases). Germline V lookup: CDR1 MNHNY, CDR2 SVGAGI (reference sequence). The CDR3 spans 14 residues. Trimming took off 5 bases at V and 9 bases at J, with 20 bases between the two ends. CDR3 residues: CASSPGTPRGVQYF. The CDR3, as DNA: TGTGCCAGCAGTCCCGGGACGCCGCGGGGTGTGCAGTACTTC.

This chain joins TRBV6-5 and TRBJ1-5, with TRBD1 matching 9 bases. Trimming at V came to 0 bases and at J to 4 bases, leaving 1 base not matched to a gene. Germline V lookup: CDR1 MNHEY, CDR2 SVGAGI. The CDR3 runs to 15 residues. CDR3 nucleotide sequence: TGTGCCAGCAGTTACTCCGGGACAGGGAATCAGCCCCAGCATTTT. Residues: CASSYSGTGNQPQHF.

The gene calls are TRBV21-1 and TRBJ2-1; TRBD2 is the table's D call and was not checked against the DNA. TRBV21-1 is a listed pseudogene. This CDR3 has 15 amino acids. The CDR3 bases are TGTGCCAGCAGCAAGACGTCTAGCGGATACAATGAGCAGTTCTTC. It translates to CASSKTSSGYNEQFF.

This clone occurred once. V is TRBV27 and J is TRBJ1-1; 7 bases are a match to TRBD1. The CDR3 spans 14 residues. From germline, CDR1 is MNHEY and CDR2 SMNVEV (reference sequence). V lost 8 bases, J lost 2 bases, and 8 bases stayed unmatched. CDR3 sequence: CASGSGTANTEAFF. The CDR3, as DNA: TGTGCCAGCGGCTCCGGGACAGCTAACACTGAAGCTTTCTTT.

The chain couples TRBV7-2 to TRBJ1-5; D is possibly TRBD1 (5 bases). The germline V and J ends were trimmed by 1 base and 2 bases, with 18 bases remaining between them. The CDR3 extends over 18 amino acids. CDR1 is SGHTA, CDR2 FQGNSA, per germline. The CDR3 spells CASSLEGGGAVGNQPQHF. CDR3 in DNA: TGTGCCAGCAGCTTAGAGGGCGGTGGGGCAGTAGGCAATCAGCCCCAGCATTTT. The whole variable domain, remainder taken from reference TRBV7-2 and TRBJ1-5, is GAGVSQSPSNKVTEKGKDVELRCDPISGHTALYWYRQSLGQGLEFLIYFQGNSAPDKSGLPSDRFSAERTGGSVSTLTIQRTQQEDSAVYLCASSLEGGGAVGNQPQHFGDGTRLSIL.

The rearrangement uses TRBV19 and TRBJ2-7; 10 bases match TRBD2. There are 13 residues in the CDR3. J lost 3 bases, V lost 5 bases, and 1 base had no gene match. In germline, CDR1 is LNHDA, CDR2 SQIVND (reference sequence). The chain's CDR3 is CASSVAGGYEQYF. The CDR3 nucleotides are TGTGCCAGTAGTGTAGCGGGAGGCTACGAGCAGTACTTC.

The chain combines TRBV2 with TRBJ1-1, with TRBD1 matching 8 bases. The V gene end was trimmed by 6 bases and the J gene end by 5 bases; junction bases not matched to a gene: 5. The CDR3 extends over 13 amino acids. The germline V gene has CDR1 SNHLY and CDR2 FYNNEI. The DNA of the CDR3 is TGTGCCAGCAGAGAGACAGGGGTTACTGAAGCTTTCTTT. Translation: CASRETGVTEAFF.

V and J are TRBV2 and TRBJ1-5, with a possible D match to TRBD1 (5 bases). The CDR3 covers 19 residues. V gave up 2 bases and J gave up 0 bases, with 20 bases separating them. The V gene's germline CDR1 is SNHLY and CDR2 FYNNEI. CDR3 in amino acids: CASSEKPAGREYSNQPQHF. In DNA, the CDR3 is TGTGCCAGCAGTGAAAAGCCAGCGGGACGGGAGTATAGCAATCAGCCCCAGCATTTT.

The CDR3 loop reads CAWSVLTSGSSYNEQFF. The CDR3 DNA reads as TGTGCCTGGAGTGTATTGACTAGCGGGTCCTCCTACAATGAGCAGTTCTTC. V usage is TRBV30 and J usage is TRBJ2-1; 10 nucleotides match TRBD2. The germline V gene encodes CDR1 GTSNPN and CDR2 SVGIG (reference sequence). The J segment lost 0 bases and the V segment lost 0 bases, leaving 5 bases of the junction unmatched. This CDR3 has 17 residues.

The V gene is TRBV6-4, the J gene TRBJ2-1, with a weak D call TRBD2 (5 bases). The CDR3 runs 16 residues. CDR1 and CDR2 (germline): MRHNA, SNTAGT. V lost 0 bases, J lost 9 bases, and 18 bases lay in between. CDR3 DNA: TGTGCCAGCAGTGACTCGAAAAATGGTAGCGAGGGTGAGCAGTTCTTC. It codes for CASSDSKNGSEGEQFF.

The rearrangement links TRBV11-1 to TRBJ2-7; D uncertain. Germline loops: CDR1 SGHAT, CDR2 FQDESV (reference sequence). This CDR3 has 12 amino acids. V was trimmed by 2 bases and J by 0 bases, leaving 2 bases between them. The CDR3 DNA is TGTGCCAGCAGCTTACTCTCCTACGAGCAGTACTTC. This gives the protein CASSLLSYEQYF.

The chain has TRBV2 and TRBJ2-1; TRBD2 aligns across 10 bases. The CDR3 runs 20 residues. V dropped 2 bases and J dropped 2; count of bases not matched to a gene: 15. CDR1 SNHLY and CDR2 FYNNEI come from the germline V gene. The CDR3 bases are TGTGCCAGCAGTGAAAAATATAGGCTAGCGGGAGAGTTCCCCTACAATGAGCAGTTCTTC. This sequence encodes CASSEKYRLAGEFPYNEQFF.

CDR3 in DNA: TGTGCCACCAGCAGCTCAGCGGCTTCGTACAATGAGCAGTTCTTC. It is translated as CATSSSAASYNEQFF. The J gene is TRBJ2-1, the V gene TRBV15; D might be TRBD2 (5 bases). This CDR3 contains 15 residues. Germline CDR1 LNHNV, CDR2 YYDKDF (reference sequence). Trimming took 3 bases from V and 4 from J, leaving 13 bases between them.

The V call is TRBV4-3, the J call TRBJ2-4, with 8 bases matching TRBD2. The V gene end was trimmed by 2 bases and the J gene end by 7 bases; junction bases not matched to a gene: 16. This CDR3 spans 18 amino acids. The V gene's germline CDR1 is LGHNA and CDR2 YSLEER. In nucleotides, the CDR3 is TGCGCCAGCAGCCAATCTCTCGGCTACGGGAGGGCCTTGAACATTCAGTACTTC. Protein: CASSQSLGYGRALNIQYF.

This clone was seen a single time. The V gene is TRBV10-2, the J gene TRBJ2-2; tentative D call: TRBD1 (6 bases). This CDR3 spans 17 amino acids. V lost 6 bases and J 0 bases, leaving 17 bases between the germline ends. Germline assignment: CDR1 WSHSY and CDR2 SAAADI. The CDR3 reads CASRDYNRVANTGELFF. In DNA, the CDR3 is TGCGCCAGCAGAGATTATAACAGGGTCGCGAACACCGGGGAGCTGTTTTTT.

On this clone itself: The junction differs from germline at one of its ends, possibly a read error. This chain joins TRBV27 and TRBJ2-7; 10 positions match TRBD1. Germline values: CDR1 MNHEY, CDR2 SMNVEV (reference sequence). The CDR3 totals 19 residues. CDR3 sequence: CASSRRPGTGAPFSHEQYF. CDR3 nucleotide sequence: TGTGCCAGCAGCCGCCGGCCCGGGACAGGGGCGCCGTTCTCCCACGAGCAGTACTTC.

The chain links TRBV13 to TRBJ2-7, with D tentatively TRBD2 (6 bases). The V end lost 7 bases, the J end lost 5 bases, and 18 bases lay between the germline ends. The CDR3 consists of 14 residues. From germline, CDR1 is PRHDT and CDR2 FYEKMQ (reference sequence). In nucleotides, the CDR3 is TGTGCCAGCAACCGAAAGGGAGGAAGGCACGAGCAGTACTTC. Protein product: CASNRKGGRHEQYF.

The chain links TRBV7-7 to TRBJ1-4; D not certain. CDR1 and CDR2 (germline): SSHAT, FNYEAQ (reference sequence). The CDR3 totals 14 residues. The V end was cut by 2 bases, the J end by 5 bases, with 9 bases between. CDR3 coding DNA: TGTGCCAGCAGCTTACGGGGTTGGAATGAAAAACTGTTTTTT. Residues: CASSLRGWNEKLFF. The variable domain in full, with the rest retrieved from reference TRBV7-7 and TRBJ1-4, is GAGVSQSPRYKVTKRGQDVTLRCDPISSHATLYWYQQALGQGPEFLTYFNYEAQPDKSGLPSDRFSAERPEGSISTLTIQRTEQRDSAMYRCASSLRGWNEKLFFGSGTQLSVL.